Listed here are 10 T cell receptor beta chains from one sample, sequenced in a study of a mutant IDH1 vaccine in newly diagnosed glioma. Stated time point: week 47, end of study. A single vaccine dose contained 300 ug of mutant IDH1 20-mer peptide, and topical imiquimod was used with it. No antigen has been identified for these receptors. Repertoires were generated with immunoSEQ multiplex PCR, while TCRdb's copy carries only in-frame clones and drops some. Here the sample spans about 50,000 clones, less than 85% being singletons. The sequencing used PBMCs, collected from a glioma patient whose treatment included an IDH1 peptide vaccine. The receptors originated from a woman aged 25 to 39 with glioma. Some clones in this sample may be carry-over from other donors' samples.

The chain is built from TRBV6-5 and TRBJ2-7, with D perhaps TRBD1 or TRBD2 (5 bases each). Germline loops: CDR1 MNHEY, CDR2 SVGAGI. The CDR3 has 15 residues. V was clipped by 6 bases and J by 3 bases, with 18 bases between them. The DNA for the CDR3 is TGTGCCAGCAGATCCGGGACGGTGGCCTACTACGAGCAGTACTTC. Protein: CASRSGTVAYYEQYF.

This clone was detected a few times. The rearrangement joins TRBV25-1 to TRBJ1-1; tentatively, D is TRBD1 (6 bases). Germline V gene sequence: CDR1 MGHDK, CDR2 SYGVNS. The CDR3 extends over 13 amino acids. V lost 2 bases to trimming and J lost 11 bases, with 15 bases between them. The CDR3 sequence is CASSEVNRVGAFF. The CDR3 DNA is TGTGCCAGCAGTGAAGTTAACAGGGTGGGGGCTTTCTTT. Full variable domain (remainder filled in from reference TRBV25-1 and TRBJ1-1): EADIYQTPRYLVIGTGKKITLECSQTMGHDKMYWYQQDPGMELHLIHYSYGVNSTEKGDLSSESTVSRIRTEHFPLTLESARPSHTSQYLCASSEVNRVGAFFGQGTRLTVV.

CDR3 nucleotides: TGTGCCAGCAGTGGGACTAGCGGGGGGTTCCAAGAGACCCAGTACTTC. It encodes CASSGTSGGFQETQYF. The chain employs TRBV2 and TRBJ2-5, with 14 bases that match TRBD2. With V trimmed by 4 bases and J by 1 base, 2 bases remained unmatched. This CDR3 comprises 16 residues. CDR1 is SNHLY and CDR2 is FYNNEI in the germline V gene.

The chain links TRBV10-3 to TRBJ1-3; D is perhaps TRBD1 (5 bases). The CDR3 is made up of 14 amino acids. Germline values: CDR1 ENHRY, CDR2 SYGVKD. V was trimmed by 7 bases and J by 0 bases, leaving 10 bases between them. The CDR3 DNA sequence: TGTGCCATCAAGTACGGGGGCTCTGGAAACACCATATATTTT. Translation gives CAIKYGGSGNTIYF.

In DNA, the CDR3 is TGTGCCAGCAGATTCTGGGGCGATGAGCAGTTCTTC. This gives the protein CASRFWGDEQFF. The V and J genes are TRBV27 and TRBJ2-1, with D perhaps TRBD1 (5 bases). The CDR3 is made up of 12 amino acids. V lost 6 bases and J 8 bases, leaving 11 bases between the germline ends. In germline, CDR1 is MNHEY, CDR2 SMNVEV (reference sequence).

V and J are TRBV5-4 and TRBJ2-1; 7 bases fit TRBD1. The V gene end was trimmed by 2 bases and the J gene end by 5 bases; junction bases not matched to a gene: 7. This CDR3 is built from 15 residues. Per germline, CDR1 SGHNT and CDR2 YYREEE (reference sequence). The CDR3 bases are TGTGCCAGCAGCTTAAACAGGGGAGTTAACAATGAGCAGTTCTTC. Its translation is CASSLNRGVNNEQFF.

The chain has TRBV19 and TRBJ2-7; 7 bases map to TRBD2. The germline gives CDR1 LNHDA, CDR2 SQIVND (reference sequence). V shed 6 bases and J 2 bases; nucleotides not matched to a gene: 1. The CDR3 has 12 amino acids. The DNA for the CDR3 is TGTGCCAGTAGGGGAGGGACCTACGAGCAGTACTTC. It is translated as CASRGGTYEQYF.

The V and J genes are TRBV27 and TRBJ2-7; 12 nucleotides match TRBD2. This CDR3 region has 18 residues. The V segment lost 4 bases and the J segment 3 bases; nucleotides outside the gene matches: 13. Germline V gene lookup returns CDR1 MNHEY and CDR2 SMNVEV (reference sequence). For the CDR3, the DNA is TGTGCCAGCAGTTCGGGCAGGGCGGTGACTAGCGGGAGCTACGAGCAGTACTTC. It translates to CASSSGRAVTSGSYEQYF.

The chain joins TRBV25-1 to TRBJ2-1, with no clear D. Germline V gene sequence: CDR1 MGHDK, CDR2 SYGVNS. V lost 0 bases and J lost 7, with 4 bases in between. The CDR3 extends over 12 amino acids. This CDR3 is CASSEYPNEQFF. DNA for the CDR3: TGTGCCAGCAGTGAATATCCGAATGAGCAGTTCTTC.

This clone was counted once. A read error may produce the germline difference seen at one junction end. The rearrangement joins TRBV7-7 to TRBJ2-3; 9 bases match TRBD2. The CDR3 loop spans 15 amino acids. CDR1 is SSHAT and CDR2 is FNYEAQ in the germline V gene (reference sequence). CDR3 nucleotides: TGTGCTAGCAGCTTAGCGGGGGTTTTCACAGATACGCAGTATTTT. This codes for CASSLAGVFTDTQYF.